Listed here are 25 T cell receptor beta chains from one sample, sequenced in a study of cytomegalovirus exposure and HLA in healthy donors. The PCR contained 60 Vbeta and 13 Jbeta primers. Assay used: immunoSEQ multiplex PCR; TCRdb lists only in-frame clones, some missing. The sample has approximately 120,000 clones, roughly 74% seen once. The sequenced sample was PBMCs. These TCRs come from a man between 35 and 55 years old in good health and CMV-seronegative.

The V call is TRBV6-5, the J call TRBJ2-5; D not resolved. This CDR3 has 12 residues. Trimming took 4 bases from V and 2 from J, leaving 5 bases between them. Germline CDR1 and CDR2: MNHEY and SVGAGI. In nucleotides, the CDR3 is TGTGCCAGCAGTTTCCCACAAGAGACCCAGTACTTC. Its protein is CASSFPQETQYF.

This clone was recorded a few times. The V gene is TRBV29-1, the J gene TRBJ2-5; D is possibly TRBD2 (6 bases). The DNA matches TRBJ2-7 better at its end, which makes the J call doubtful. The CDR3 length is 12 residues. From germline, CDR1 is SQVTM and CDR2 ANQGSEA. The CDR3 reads CSVEFGGGEQYF. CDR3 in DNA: TGCAGCGTTGAATTTGGGGGAGGCGAGCAGTACTTC.

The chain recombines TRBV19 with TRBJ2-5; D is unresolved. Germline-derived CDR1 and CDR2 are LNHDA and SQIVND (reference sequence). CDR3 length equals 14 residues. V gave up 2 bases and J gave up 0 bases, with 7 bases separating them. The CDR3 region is CASSIPGHQETQYF. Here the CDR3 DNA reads TGTGCCAGTAGTATACCAGGCCACCAAGAGACCCAGTACTTC.

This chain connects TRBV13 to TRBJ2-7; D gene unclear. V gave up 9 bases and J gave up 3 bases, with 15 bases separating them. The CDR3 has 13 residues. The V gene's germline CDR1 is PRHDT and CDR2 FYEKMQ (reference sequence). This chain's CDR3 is CARPGSYDYEQYF. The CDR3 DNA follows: TGTGCCAGACCCGGGTCCTACGACTACGAGCAGTACTTC.

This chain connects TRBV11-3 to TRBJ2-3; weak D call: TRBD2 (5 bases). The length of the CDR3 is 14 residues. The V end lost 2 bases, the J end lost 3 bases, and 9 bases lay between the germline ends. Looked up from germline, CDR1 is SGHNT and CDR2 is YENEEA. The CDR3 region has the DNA TGTGCCAGCAGCTTACGAGGGCCAACAGATACGCAGTATTTT. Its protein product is CASSLRGPTDTQYF.

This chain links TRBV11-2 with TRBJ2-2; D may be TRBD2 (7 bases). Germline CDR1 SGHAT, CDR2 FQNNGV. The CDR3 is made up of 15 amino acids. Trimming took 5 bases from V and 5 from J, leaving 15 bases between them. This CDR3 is CASSEGEGFTGELFF. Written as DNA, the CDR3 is TGTGCCAGCAGCGAGGGGGAGGGTTTTACCGGGGAGCTGTTTTTT.

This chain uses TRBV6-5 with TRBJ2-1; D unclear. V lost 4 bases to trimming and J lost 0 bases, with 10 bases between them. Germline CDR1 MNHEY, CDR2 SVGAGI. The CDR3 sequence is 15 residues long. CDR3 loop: CASSFESTSYNEQFF. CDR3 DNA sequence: TGTGCCAGCAGTTTCGAGAGCACCTCCTACAATGAGCAGTTCTTC.

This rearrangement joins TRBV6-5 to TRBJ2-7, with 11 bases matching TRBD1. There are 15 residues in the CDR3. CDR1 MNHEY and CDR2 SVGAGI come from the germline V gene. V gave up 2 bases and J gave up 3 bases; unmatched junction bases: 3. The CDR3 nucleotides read TGTGCCAGCAGTTACAGGACAGGGGGCTACTACGAGCAGTACTTC. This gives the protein CASSYRTGGYYEQYF.

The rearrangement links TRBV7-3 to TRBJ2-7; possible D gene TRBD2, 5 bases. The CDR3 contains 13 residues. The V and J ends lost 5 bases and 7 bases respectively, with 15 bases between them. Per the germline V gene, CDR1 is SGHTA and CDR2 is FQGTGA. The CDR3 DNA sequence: TGTGCCAGCAGCCTTGGACTGGGCAGGGAGCAGTACTTC. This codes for CASSLGLGREQYF.

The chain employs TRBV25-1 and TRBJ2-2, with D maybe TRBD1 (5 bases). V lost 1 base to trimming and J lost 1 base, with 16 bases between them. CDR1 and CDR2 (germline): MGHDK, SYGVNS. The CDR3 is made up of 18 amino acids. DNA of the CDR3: TGTGCCAGCAGTGAATTAGGGGATTTCATAGGGAACACCGGGGAGCTGTTTTTT. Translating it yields CASSELGDFIGNTGELFF.

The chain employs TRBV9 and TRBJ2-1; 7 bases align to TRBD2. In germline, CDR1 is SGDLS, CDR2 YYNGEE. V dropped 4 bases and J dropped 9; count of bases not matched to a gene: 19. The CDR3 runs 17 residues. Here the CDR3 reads CASSSPGGGSFSGEQFF. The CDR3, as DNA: TGTGCCAGCAGCTCCCCGGGGGGTGGTTCATTTTCGGGTGAGCAGTTCTTC.

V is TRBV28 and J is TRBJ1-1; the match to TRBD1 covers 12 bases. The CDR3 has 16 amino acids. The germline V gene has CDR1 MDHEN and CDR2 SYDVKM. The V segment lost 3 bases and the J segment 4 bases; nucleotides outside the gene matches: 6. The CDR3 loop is CASSFRGTGGSTEAFF. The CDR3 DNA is TGTGCCAGCAGTTTCCGAGGGACAGGGGGCTCCACTGAAGCTTTCTTT. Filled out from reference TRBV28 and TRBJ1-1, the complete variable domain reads DVKVTQSSRYLVKRTGEKVFLECVQDMDHENMFWYRQDPGLGLRLIYFSYDVKMKEKGDIPEGYSVSREKKERFSLILESASTNQTSMYLCASSFRGTGGSTEAFFGQGTRLTVV.

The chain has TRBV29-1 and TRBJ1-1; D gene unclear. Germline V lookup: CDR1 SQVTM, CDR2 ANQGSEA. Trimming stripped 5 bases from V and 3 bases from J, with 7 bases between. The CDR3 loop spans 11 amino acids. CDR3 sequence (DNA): TGCAGCGTTAGTTTAGACACTGAAGCTTTCTTT. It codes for CSVSLDTEAFF.

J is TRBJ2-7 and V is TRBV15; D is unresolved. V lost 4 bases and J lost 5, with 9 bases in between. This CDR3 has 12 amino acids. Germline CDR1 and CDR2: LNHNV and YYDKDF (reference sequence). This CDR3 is CATSKYSDEQYF. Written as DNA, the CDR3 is TGTGCCACCAGCAAATACAGTGACGAGCAGTACTTC.

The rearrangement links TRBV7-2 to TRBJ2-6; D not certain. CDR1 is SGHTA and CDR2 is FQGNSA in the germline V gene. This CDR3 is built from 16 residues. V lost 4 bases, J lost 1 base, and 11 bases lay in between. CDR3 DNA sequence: TGTGCCAGCAGCTCAGAAAGAGGTTCTGGGGCCAACGTCCTGACTTTC. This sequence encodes CASSSERGSGANVLTF.

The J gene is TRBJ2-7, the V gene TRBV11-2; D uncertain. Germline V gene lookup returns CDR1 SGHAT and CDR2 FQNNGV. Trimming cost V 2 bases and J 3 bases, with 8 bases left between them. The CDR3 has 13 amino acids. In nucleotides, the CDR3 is TGTGCCAGCAGCTTACTGGCCAACTACGAGCAGTACTTC. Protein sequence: CASSLLANYEQYF.

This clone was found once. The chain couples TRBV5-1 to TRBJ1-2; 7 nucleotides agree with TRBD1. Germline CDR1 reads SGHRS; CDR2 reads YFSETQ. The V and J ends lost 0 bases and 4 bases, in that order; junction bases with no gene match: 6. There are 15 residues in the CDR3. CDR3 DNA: TGCGCCAGCAGCTTGGACAGGGGCGCTTTCTATGGCTACACCTTC. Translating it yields CASSLDRGAFYGYTF.

CDR3 region: CASSSSSGVYGYTF. The CDR3 coding sequence is TGTGCCAGCAGCTCCAGTTCAGGGGTTTATGGCTACACCTTC. This chain uses TRBV28 with TRBJ1-2; D is perhaps TRBD1 (6 bases). Trimming cost V 6 bases and J 5 bases, with 16 bases left between them. Germline-derived CDR1 and CDR2 are MDHEN and SYDVKM. This CDR3 comprises 14 residues.

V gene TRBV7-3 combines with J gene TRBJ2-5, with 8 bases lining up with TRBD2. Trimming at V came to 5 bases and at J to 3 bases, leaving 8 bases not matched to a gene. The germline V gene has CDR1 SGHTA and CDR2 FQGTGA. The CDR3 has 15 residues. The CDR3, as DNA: TGTGCCAGCAGCAACACGGGGGGGAGGGAAGAGACCCAGTACTTC. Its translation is CASSNTGGREETQYF.

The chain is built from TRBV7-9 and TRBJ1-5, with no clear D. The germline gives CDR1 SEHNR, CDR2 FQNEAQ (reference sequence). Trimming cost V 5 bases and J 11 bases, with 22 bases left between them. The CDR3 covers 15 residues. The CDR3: CASSPSGMAVDSQHF. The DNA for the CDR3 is TGTGCCAGCAGCCCCTCGGGAATGGCGGTGGATTCCCAGCATTTT.

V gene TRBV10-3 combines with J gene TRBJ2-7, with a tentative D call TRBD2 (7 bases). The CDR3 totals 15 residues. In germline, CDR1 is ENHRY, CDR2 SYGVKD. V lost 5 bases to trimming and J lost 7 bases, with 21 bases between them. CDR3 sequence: CAISYRTAGPGEQYF. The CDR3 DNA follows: TGTGCCATCAGTTATAGGACAGCGGGGCCGGGGGAGCAGTACTTC.

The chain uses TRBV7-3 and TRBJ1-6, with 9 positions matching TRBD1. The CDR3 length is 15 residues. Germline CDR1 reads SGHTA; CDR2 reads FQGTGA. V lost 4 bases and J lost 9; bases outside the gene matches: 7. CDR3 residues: CASSSGTGTGSPLHF. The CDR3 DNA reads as TGTGCCAGCAGCTCCGGGACAGGGACGGGTTCACCCCTCCACTTT.

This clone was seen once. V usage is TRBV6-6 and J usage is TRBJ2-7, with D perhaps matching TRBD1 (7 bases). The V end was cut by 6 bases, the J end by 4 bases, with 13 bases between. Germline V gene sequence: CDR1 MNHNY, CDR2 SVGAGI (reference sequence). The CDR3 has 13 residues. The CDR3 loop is CASRTGRNYEQYF. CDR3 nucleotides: TGTGCCAGCAGGACAGGGAGGAATTACGAGCAGTACTTC.

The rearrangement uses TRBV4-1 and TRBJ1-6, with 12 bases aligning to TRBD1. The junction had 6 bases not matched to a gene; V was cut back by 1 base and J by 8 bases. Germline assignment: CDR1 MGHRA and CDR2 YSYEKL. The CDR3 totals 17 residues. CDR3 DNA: TGCGCCAGCAGCCAAGGAGGGACAGGGGGCCTCCATTCACCCCTCCACTTT. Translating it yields CASSQGGTGGLHSPLHF.

The CDR3 DNA sequence: TGTGCCAGTAGTCACAGCACAACTGAAGCTTTCTTT. Translation: CASSHSTTEAFF. V is TRBV19 and J is TRBJ1-1, with D unresolved. The CDR3 totals 12 residues. The V and J ends lost 5 bases and 5 bases respectively, with 9 bases between them. From germline, CDR1 is LNHDA and CDR2 SQIVND (reference sequence). The variable domain in full, with the rest retrieved from reference TRBV19 and TRBJ1-1, is DGGITQSPKYLFRKEGQNVTLSCEQNLNHDAMYWYRQDPGQGLRLIYYSQIVNDFQKGDIAEGYSVSREKKESFPLTVTSAQKNPTAFYLCASSHSTTEAFFGQGTRLTVV.